This TCR beta chain derives from a study of shared clonotypes between healthy human individuals. General study findings and limits: Naive CD4 clonotypes were shared across a few donors at approximately 5.3%.

A word on this clone: Its antigen is as yet unknown.

Germline V gene sequence: CDR1 SQVTM, CDR2 ANQGSEA. V lost 7 bases, J lost 3 bases, and 7 bases stayed unmatched. This CDR3 is built from 13 residues. TCRdb's table, derived via immunoSEQ multiplex PCR, lists solely in-frame clones and lacks some. The profile shows approximately 110,000 clones, 67% of them singletons. The rearrangement joins TRBV29-1 to TRBJ2-5; 8 positions agree with TRBD2. The sequence derives from a woman aged 25 to 39 in good health. Specimen: memory CD8+ T cells sorted from blood. Subset denoted: CD45RO+ cells pooled with CCR7-negative TemRA cells. In DNA, the CDR3 is TGCAGCGCTTCACCGGGACTAGAAGAGACCCAGTACTTC. Translating gives CSASPGLEETQYF. The full variable domain, its missing parts supplied by reference TRBV29-1 and TRBJ2-5, is SAVISQKPSRDICQRGTSLTIQCQVDSQVTMMFWYRQQPGQSLTLIATANQGSEATYESGFVIDKFPISRPNLTFSTLTVSNMSPEDSSIYLCSASPGLEETQYFGPGTRLLVL.